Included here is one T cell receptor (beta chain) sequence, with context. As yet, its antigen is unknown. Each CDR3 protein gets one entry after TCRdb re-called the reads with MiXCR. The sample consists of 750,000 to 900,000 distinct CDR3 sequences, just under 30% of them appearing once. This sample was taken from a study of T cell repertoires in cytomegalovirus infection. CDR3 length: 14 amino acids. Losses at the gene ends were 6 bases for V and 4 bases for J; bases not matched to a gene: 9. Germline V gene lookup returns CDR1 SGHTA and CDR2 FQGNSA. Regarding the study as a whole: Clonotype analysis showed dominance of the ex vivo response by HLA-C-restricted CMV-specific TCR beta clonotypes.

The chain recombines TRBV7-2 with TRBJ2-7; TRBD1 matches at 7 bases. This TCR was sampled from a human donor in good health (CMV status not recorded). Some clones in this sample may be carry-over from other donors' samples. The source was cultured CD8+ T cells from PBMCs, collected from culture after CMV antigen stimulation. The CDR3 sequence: CASSPAGTDYEQYV. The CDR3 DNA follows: TGTGCCAGCAGTCCCGCCGGGACAGATTACGAGCAGTACGTC.